A single TCR beta chain is shown here with its context. It lacks a known antigen. No quality values exist for individual bases; no much larger clone is one base distant. Enrolling through a virtual design, the prospective study's participants ranged in age from roughly 18 to 90 years and lived across around 25 United States geographic areas. In the prospective study, cohorts were assigned on the basis of participant-reported clinical history obtained from a screening survey and a study questionnaire. Recovered participants in ImmuneRACE Cohort 3 were defined by two consecutive negative NP/OP PCR tests, clearance by a healthcare professional, or resolution of symptoms. In the prospective study, whole blood, serum and a nasopharyngeal or oropharyngeal swab were collected from each participant by mobile phlebotomists. Over an approximately 2-month period, participants in the prospective study had the option of providing additional blood draws and questionnaires. Prospective study blood samples were shipped either frozen or at room temperature before DNA extraction.

The sample originates from a study of blood T cell repertoires in COVID-19 (dated by TCRdb to 2018 to 2021). With regard to the full study: Samples covering the acute and convalescent phases of COVID-19 were provided by collaborators in the United States, Italy and Spain. HLA class I and class II types, where available, came from metadata supplied by the sample provider rather than from assay-based typing. Deeply sampled blood TCRbeta repertoires from subjects exposed to, actively infected with, or recovered from COVID-19 were included in the dataset. The samples were drawn from the first 160 participants of the ongoing ImmuneRACE study and from some 1,300 subjects provided by 6 global collaborators. A de-identified subject ID, COVID-19 status, age in years and sex were almost always included in the sample metadata. The repertoires were made available in a free public database intended to serve as a resource for research on the immune response to SARS-CoV-2. The prospective study material was composed of cDNA or gDNA derived from T cells, B-cell-depleted T cells, or PBMCs. General conclusions and limits of the study: The quantity of clinical and demographic metadata differed by source and by participant and was supplied without curation.

Trimming takes 8 bases from V and 5 bases from J, and the germline ends sit 24 bases apart. CDR3 length: 15 amino acids, cysteine to phenylalanine. Kept here is only the CDR3 DNA, which spans 45 bases and is read in frame from base 1. Sequences GTSNPN (CDR1) and SVGIG (CDR2) are obtained from the germline V gene (reference sequence). TCRbeta CDR3 regions were amplified from genomic DNA using the immunoSEQ Assay, a bias-controlled multiplex PCR. In the authors' own workflow: Within the assay, amplification of reference gene primers was used to estimate how many nucleated cells each sample contained. Sequence reads were collapsed and filtered to measure the absolute abundance of every unique TCRbeta CDR3 rearrangement. For each sample, productive Simpson clonality was calculated as the square root of Simpson's diversity index across productive rearrangements. Here the immuneACCESS table is served through TCRdb, limited to in-frame sequences with V and J called. Missing clones are a known gap in these copies; in checked studies unresolved V genes cover under half, and the rest lacks a known reason. V, J and clone size derive from that table, while D and trimming were established from the DNA sequence. The sample contains some 300,000 clones, around 84% of them found a single time. The ten top clones hold about 4.2% of the sample.

This sequence was found in a man aged 25-45 years who had recovered from COVID-19. Specimen: PBMCs or T cells enriched from blood (not recorded which). The rearranged chain carries TRBV30 and TRBJ1-2; tentative D gene TRBD1, with 5 bases matching. The CDR3 reads CALWEGHRGRYGYTF. At the DNA level, the sequence is TGTGCCCTGTGGGAGGGCCACCGGGGGAGATATGGCTACACCTTC.